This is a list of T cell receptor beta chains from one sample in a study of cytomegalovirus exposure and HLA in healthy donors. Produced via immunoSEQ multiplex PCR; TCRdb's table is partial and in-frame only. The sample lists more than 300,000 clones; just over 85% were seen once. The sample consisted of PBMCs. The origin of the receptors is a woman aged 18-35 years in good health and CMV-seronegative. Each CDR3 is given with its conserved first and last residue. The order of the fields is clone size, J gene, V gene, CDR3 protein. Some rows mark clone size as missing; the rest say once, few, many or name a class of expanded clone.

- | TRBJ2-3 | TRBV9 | CASSEGGGSTDTQYF
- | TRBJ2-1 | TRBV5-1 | CASSVGDLPGDEQFF
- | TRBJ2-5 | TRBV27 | CATKDRDNQETQYF
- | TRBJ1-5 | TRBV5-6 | CASSLNRLGQPQHF
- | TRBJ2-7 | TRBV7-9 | CASSLGSGGLPSSYEQYF
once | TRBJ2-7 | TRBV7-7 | CASSLGFSPGDEQYF
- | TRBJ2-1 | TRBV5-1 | CASSLEGTSGGNEQFF
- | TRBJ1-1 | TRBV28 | CASSFGRGNTEAFF
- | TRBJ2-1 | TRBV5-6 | CASSLAAGGDGQFF
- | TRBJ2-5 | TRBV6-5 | CASSTGQGLRETQYF
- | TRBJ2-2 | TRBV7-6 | CASSKGGSPGELFF